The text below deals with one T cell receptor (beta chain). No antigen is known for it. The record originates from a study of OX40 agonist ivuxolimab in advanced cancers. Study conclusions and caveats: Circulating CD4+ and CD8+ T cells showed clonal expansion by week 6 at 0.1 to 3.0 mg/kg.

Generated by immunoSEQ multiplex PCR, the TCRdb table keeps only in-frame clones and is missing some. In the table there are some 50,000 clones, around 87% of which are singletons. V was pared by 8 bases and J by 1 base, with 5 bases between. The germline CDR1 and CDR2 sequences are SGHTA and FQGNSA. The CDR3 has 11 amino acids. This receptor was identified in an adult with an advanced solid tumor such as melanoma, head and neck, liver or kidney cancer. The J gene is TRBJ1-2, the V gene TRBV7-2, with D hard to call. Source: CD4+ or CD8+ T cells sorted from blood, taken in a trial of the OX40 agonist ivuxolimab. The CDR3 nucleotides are TGTGCCAGCGACTTTAACTATGGCTACACCTTC. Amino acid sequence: CASDFNYGYTF.